Listed here are 7 T cell receptor beta chains from one sample, sequenced in a study of T-cell memory formation after mild COVID-19 (dated by TCRdb to the early 2020s). Libraries were constructed by 5' RACE. TCRdb lists the instrument as Illumina NovaSeq 6000. The public reads were reanalyzed by TCRdb: fastp trimming at Q25, MiXCR alignment, in-frame beta chains only. Each record represents a unique CDR3 protein, reported with the most common genes and DNA among its rows. The sample table shows roughly 610,000 distinct CDR3 sequences, and 15% to 20% are seen once. About 7.5% of the sample belongs to the ten largest clones. What was sequenced was PBMCs or a T cell subset sorted from them (not recorded which). These receptors were obtained from an adult woman who had mild COVID-19 (a few samples of this study predate the infection). The sample titles of this study are shuffled in the database, so cell type and time point are left out; the donor was told from shared clones.

This clonotype was picked up a small number of times. The chain combines TRBV20-1 with TRBJ2-2; 13 bases agree with TRBD2. Germline-derived CDR1 and CDR2 are DFQATT and SNEGSKA (reference sequence). The CDR3 sequence is 15 residues long. The V and J ends lost 5 bases and 5 bases, in that order; junction bases with no gene match: 5. The CDR3 region is CSAGLAGAGTGELFF. As DNA, the CDR3 is TGCAGTGCTGGACTAGCGGGGGCCGGGACCGGGGAGCTGTTTTTT.

This clonotype was observed a few times. As DNA, the CDR3 is TGTGCCAGCAGTTGGGACCCAAGGAATGAGCAGTTCTTC. Protein product: CASSWDPRNEQFF. The chain carries TRBV12-3 or TRBV12-4 and TRBJ2-1; D is possibly TRBD1 or TRBD2 (5 bases each). V lost 4 bases, J lost 7 bases, and 11 bases lay in between. This CDR3 has 13 amino acids.

The J gene is TRBJ2-1, the V gene TRBV5-1; TRBD2 agrees at 8 bases. The trim removed 6 bases at V and 6 bases at J, leaving 11 bases unmatched. The length of the CDR3 is 15 residues. CDR1 is SGHRS and CDR2 is YFSETQ in the germline V gene. The CDR3 DNA reads as TGCGCCAGCACCCCTGTCGGGGGGGGAGGCAATGAGCAGTTCTTC. It encodes CASTPVGGGGNEQFF.

The chain combines TRBV11-2 with TRBJ2-1; 8 nucleotides match TRBD1. This CDR3 comprises 14 residues. J was trimmed by 8 bases and V by 6 bases; bases with no gene match: 9. Germline V gives CDR1 SGHAT, CDR2 FQNNGV. DNA of the CDR3: TGTGCCAGCAGGATCGAACAGGGGGTCGATGAGCAGTTCTTC. Translation gives CASRIEQGVDEQFF.

This clonotype was observed a handful of times. The V call is TRBV5-1, the J call TRBJ2-3; possibly TRBD1 for D (6 bases). Trimming shortened V by 0 bases and J by 3 bases, and 11 bases separated the two germline ends. Germline lookup yields CDR1 SGHRS and CDR2 YFSETQ. This CDR3 is built from 15 residues. The CDR3 spells CASSLVQGWTDTQYF. CDR3 coding DNA: TGCGCCAGCAGCTTGGTCCAGGGGTGGACAGATACGCAGTATTTT.

This clonotype has ten or more counts. The rearrangement uses TRBV12-3 or TRBV12-4 and TRBJ1-1; 7 bases fit TRBD1. V gave up 3 bases and J gave up 4 bases; unmatched junction bases: 11. The length of the CDR3 is 16 residues. The CDR3, as DNA: TGTGCCAGCAGTTTTGTTCTTGGAGACAGGGTCACTGAAGCTTTCTTT. Protein product: CASSFVLGDRVTEAFF.

This clonotype turned up a few times. This chain joins TRBV12-3 or TRBV12-4 and TRBJ1-2, with D possibly TRBD1 on 5 matching bases. The CDR3 runs to 14 residues. The V and J ends lost 1 base and 8 bases respectively, with 14 bases between them. The CDR3 coding sequence is TGTGCCAGCAGTTTAGGGGGGGAAGCTGCCGGCTACACCTTC. It codes for CASSLGGEAAGYTF.